Listed here are 17 T cell receptor beta chains from one sample, sequenced in a study of blood T cell repertoires in COVID-19. Profiling relied on immunoSEQ multiplex PCR, and the TCRdb table lists in-frame clones only, not all of them. The data hold some 200,000 clones, with about 86% observed a single time. Sequenced input: peripheral blood. The receptors were gathered from a woman of 80 years or more in a cohort sampled during active or convalescent COVID-19.

This clone was counted once. The V and J genes are TRBV3-1 (or the pseudogene TRBV3-2) and TRBJ2-5; 7 bases agree with TRBD2. CDR1 and CDR2 from the germline V gene are LGHDT and YNNKEL (reference sequence). The CDR3 covers 15 residues. V shed 2 bases, J shed 2 bases, and the junction held 5 bases outside the gene matches. CDR3 sequence: CASSQWRERQETQYF. In DNA form, the CDR3 reads TGTGCCAGCAGCCAATGGCGGGAGCGACAAGAGACCCAGTACTTC.

The chain recombines TRBV7-2 with TRBJ2-7; D possibly corresponds to TRBD1 (5 bases). The V and J ends lost 1 base and 5 bases respectively, with 9 bases between them. The V gene's germline CDR1 is SGHTA and CDR2 FQGNSA. The CDR3 spans 13 residues. CDR3 residues: CASSLVRGDEQYF. The CDR3 bases are TGTGCCAGCAGCTTAGTTAGGGGCGACGAGCAGTACTTC.

The rearrangement joins TRBV2 to TRBJ1-2; 7 bases fit TRBD1. The germline V gene has CDR1 SNHLY and CDR2 FYNNEI. The CDR3 spans 13 residues. Unmatched junction bases numbered 8, after V lost 6 bases and J lost 7 bases. The CDR3 region is CASSPDRVLGYTF. The CDR3, as DNA: TGTGCCAGCAGCCCCGACAGGGTTCTTGGCTACACCTTC.

The rearrangement links TRBV29-1 to TRBJ2-2; weak D call: TRBD1 (6 bases). V was shortened by 7 bases and J by 6 bases, with 15 bases between the two germline ends. The CDR3 is 13 residues long. Germline V gives CDR1 SQVTM, CDR2 ANQGSEA. The CDR3 bases are TGCAGCGGAGGGGGACACCTCTCCGGGGAGCTGTTTTTT. It is translated as CSGGGHLSGELFF.

The chain joins TRBV9 to TRBJ2-7; the D gene is possibly TRBD2 (6 bases). CDR1 and CDR2 (germline): SGDLS, YYNGEE. Between the trimmed V and J ends, which lost 1 base and 7 bases, there was a span of 18 bases. The CDR3 has 15 amino acids. The CDR3 loop is CASSVQGEIAGEQYF. In DNA, the CDR3 is TGTGCCAGCAGCGTACAAGGGGAAATCGCGGGAGAGCAGTACTTC.

This clone was recorded once. V usage is TRBV10-3 and J usage is TRBJ2-7; 11 bases line up with TRBD1. Germline loops: CDR1 ENHRY, CDR2 SYGVKD. This CDR3 contains 14 residues. The V gene end was trimmed by 7 bases and the J gene end by 7 bases; junction bases not matched to a gene: 9. CDR3 in amino acids: CAIKDRGTGGEQYF. The CDR3, as DNA: TGTGCCATCAAAGATCGCGGGACAGGGGGGGAGCAGTACTTC.

The V and J genes are TRBV7-2 and TRBJ2-4; possibly TRBD1 for D (6 bases). This CDR3 has 13 amino acids. Germline V gene lookup returns CDR1 SGHTA and CDR2 FQGNSA. Trimming removed 6 bases from V and 7 bases from J, with 13 bases in between. CDR3 residues: CASSSGVGNIQYF. DNA for the CDR3: TGTGCCAGCAGTTCAGGGGTAGGGAACATTCAGTACTTC.

The V and J genes are TRBV7-2 and TRBJ2-3, with 14 positions matching TRBD2. The CDR3 runs to 16 residues. Germline V gives CDR1 SGHTA, CDR2 FQGNSA. V lost 5 bases, J lost 6 bases, and 7 bases stayed unmatched. In DNA, the CDR3 is TGTGCCAGCAGCGCAGGACTAGCGGGGGGATGGGATACGCAGTATTTT. Translating gives CASSAGLAGGWDTQYF.

The chain employs TRBV27 and TRBJ1-2, with TRBD1 identical over 7 bases. With 2 bases clipped from V and 6 bases from J, the junction kept 9 bases outside the gene matches. The CDR3 is 15 residues long. Germline values: CDR1 MNHEY, CDR2 SMNVEV (reference sequence). The DNA for the CDR3 is TGTGCCAGCAGTTTACGGATACAGGGGCGGGATGGCTACACCTTC. Protein sequence: CASSLRIQGRDGYTF.

This chain connects TRBV10-3 to TRBJ2-2, with D possibly matching TRBD1 (9 bases). Germline V gene lookup returns CDR1 ENHRY and CDR2 SYGVKD. V was cut by 10 bases and J by 5 bases, with 23 bases left in between. The CDR3 is 16 amino acids. In DNA, the CDR3 is TGTGCCAGCAGCGGGGGACAGGGTATTCTAACCGGGGAGCTGTTTTTT. This sequence encodes CASSGGQGILTGELFF.

The chain links TRBV24-1 to TRBJ1-5, with 12 nucleotides matching TRBD1. This CDR3 is 16 amino acids long. V shed 5 bases and J 6 bases; nucleotides not matched to a gene: 7. Germline values: CDR1 KGHDR, CDR2 SFDVKD. CDR3 sequence: CATSASGTGGRQPQHF. The DNA of the CDR3 is TGTGCCACCAGTGCTTCCGGGACAGGGGGCCGTCAGCCCCAGCATTTT.

This sequence joins TRBV30 and TRBJ1-2, with 7 bases identical to TRBD1. CDR1 and CDR2 (germline): GTSNPN, SVGIG (reference sequence). V lost 8 bases, J lost 4 bases, and 7 bases stayed unmatched. This CDR3 spans 12 amino acids. The CDR3 coding sequence is TGTGCCGCTAAATCAGGGGGCTATGGCTACACCTTC. It codes for CAAKSGGYGYTF.

The chain combines TRBV4-3 with TRBJ2-3, with unresolved D. Trimming removed 0 bases from V and 2 bases from J, with 6 bases in between. This CDR3 comprises 14 residues. In germline, CDR1 is LGHNA, CDR2 YSLEER. The CDR3 reads CASSQERFTDTQYF. For the CDR3, the DNA is TGCGCCAGCAGCCAAGAGCGGTTCACAGATACGCAGTATTTT.

The chain has TRBV6-6 and TRBJ2-5; D is unresolved. Germline CDR1 reads MNHNY; CDR2 reads SVGAGI (reference sequence). This CDR3 is 12 amino acids long. The V and J ends lost 8 bases and 3 bases respectively, with 10 bases between them. CDR3 nucleotide sequence: TGTGCCAGCGCGGCAGCTAAAGAGACCCAGTACTTC. Its translation is CASAAAKETQYF.

The J gene is TRBJ1-6, the V gene TRBV7-2; 7 bases fit TRBD1. This CDR3 has 15 residues. J was trimmed by 5 bases and V by 4 bases; bases with no gene match: 5. Germline values: CDR1 SGHTA, CDR2 FQGNSA. In DNA form, the CDR3 reads TGTGCCAGCAGCTCCGACAGGGCTAATAATTCACCCCTCCACTTT. It encodes CASSSDRANNSPLHF.

J is TRBJ1-4 and V is TRBV29-1; D is unresolved. The CDR3 is made up of 10 amino acids. Germline V CDR1 and CDR2: SQVTM, ANQGSEA. Trimming removed 7 bases from V and 8 bases from J, with 8 bases in between. CDR3 loop: CSAGEEKLFF. CDR3 coding DNA: TGCAGCGCCGGTGAGGAAAAACTGTTTTTT.

This chain uses TRBV10-2 with TRBJ2-5; no definite D call. The germline V gene encodes CDR1 WSHSY and CDR2 SAAADI. CDR3 length: 13 residues. V was cut by 3 bases and J by 5 bases, with 10 bases left in between. The chain's CDR3 is CASSEIVEETQYF. In DNA, the CDR3 is TGCGCCAGCAGTGAAATAGTAGAGGAGACCCAGTACTTC.